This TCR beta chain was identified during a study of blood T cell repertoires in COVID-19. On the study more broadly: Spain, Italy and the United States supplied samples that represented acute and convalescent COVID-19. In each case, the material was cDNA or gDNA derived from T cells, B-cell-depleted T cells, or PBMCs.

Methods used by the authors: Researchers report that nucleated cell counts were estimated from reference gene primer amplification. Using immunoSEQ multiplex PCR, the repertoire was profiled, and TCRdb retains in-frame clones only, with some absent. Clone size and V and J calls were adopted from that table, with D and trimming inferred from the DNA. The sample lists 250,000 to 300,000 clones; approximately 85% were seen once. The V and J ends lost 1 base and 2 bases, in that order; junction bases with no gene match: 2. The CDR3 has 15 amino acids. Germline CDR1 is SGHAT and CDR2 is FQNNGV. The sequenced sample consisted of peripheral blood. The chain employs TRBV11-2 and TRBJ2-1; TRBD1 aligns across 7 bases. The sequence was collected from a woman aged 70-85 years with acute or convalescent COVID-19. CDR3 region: CASSLVQGPYNEQFF. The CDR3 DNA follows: TGTGCCAGCAGCTTAGTACAGGGGCCCTACAATGAGCAGTTCTTC.